The present entry profiles one TCR beta chain with its context. The antigen remains undetermined. At one end, the junction sequence differs from germline, possibly due to a read error. This entry is derived from a study of cytomegalovirus exposure and HLA in healthy donors. The CDR3 has 16 residues. CDR1 and CDR2 (germline): SEHNR, FQNEAQ (reference sequence). Both 60 Vbeta primers and 13 Jbeta primers went into the PCR. The method was immunoSEQ multiplex PCR; TCRdb's version includes in-frame clones alone and lacks a portion of them. The repertoire holds roughly 180,000 clones, with 84% as singletons. Study-level results: Apart from CMV serostatus, no immune exposure information was available. Later on, a genetic analysis was performed. It linked a missense variant in DCLRE1C with V- and J-gene trimming of TCR beta. Later, TCR association rates were found to vary by HLA locus, highest for DRB1 and lowest for HLA-C. The later analysis indicated that the majority of CMV-associated TCR beta chains appeared HLA-restricted.

This TCR was sampled from a boy between 10 and 17 years old in good health and CMV-seronegative. Material for sequencing was PBMCs. The V gene is TRBV7-9, the J gene TRBJ1-1; D not resolved. Here the CDR3 DNA reads TGTTCCAGCAGCTTCCGACTTCCCCGAGGGTACACTGAAGCTTTCTTT. Translated, it gives CSSSFRLPRGYTEAFF. Supplemented by reference TRBV7-9 and TRBJ1-1, the full variable domain reads DTGVSQNPRHKITKRGQNVTFRCDPISEHNRLYWYRQTLGQGPEFLTYFQNEAQLEKSRLLSDRFSAERPKGSFSTLEIQRTEQGDSAMYLCSSSFRLPRGYTEAFFGQGTRLTVV.